The next 13 T cell receptor beta chains were all read from a single sample in a study of CD8+ T cells in alopecia areata. Sequencing templates came from extracted RNA that was reverse transcribed into cDNA. TCRdb's copy holds only in-frame clones and misses some; the assay was immunoSEQ multiplex PCR. Among 110,000 or so clones listed, about two fifths were seen once. Sequencing was carried out using CD4+ T cells sorted from blood. These receptors all come from a human donor with alopecia areata.

The chain links TRBV29-1 to TRBJ1-4; TRBD1 aligns across 7 bases. The CDR3 contains 12 residues. V was clipped by 4 bases and J by 8 bases; unmatched bases: 4. Germline loops: CDR1 SQVTM, CDR2 ANQGSEA. The CDR3 DNA reads TGCAGCGTTGGACAGGGCCACGAAAAACTGTTTTTT. It is translated as CSVGQGHEKLFF.

This clone was seen only a few times. This chain links TRBV7-9 with TRBJ1-2, with D unresolved. V was trimmed by 5 bases and J by 7 bases, leaving 11 bases between them. Germline lookup yields CDR1 SEHNR and CDR2 FQNEAQ (reference sequence). This CDR3 spans 12 amino acids. DNA of the CDR3: TGTGCCAGCAGCCAAGCATTTCGTGGCTACACCTTC. Amino acids: CASSQAFRGYTF.

The chain employs TRBV30 and TRBJ1-5, with D tentatively TRBD1 (5 bases). V lost 0 bases to trimming and J lost 7 bases, with 16 bases between them. Germline V gives CDR1 GTSNPN, CDR2 SVGIG (reference sequence). CDR3 length equals 15 residues. The CDR3 reads CAWSVSGTGQQPQHF. CDR3 nucleotide sequence: TGTGCCTGGAGTGTGAGTGGAACAGGTCAACAGCCCCAGCATTTT.

The V gene is TRBV28, the J gene TRBJ2-1, with D perhaps TRBD1 (7 bases). This CDR3 region has 15 residues. Germline CDR1 is MDHEN and CDR2 is SYDVKM. V lost 4 bases and J 7 bases, leaving 17 bases between the germline ends. The CDR3: CASSSAGGILNEQFF. The CDR3 DNA reads as TGTGCCAGCAGTTCCGCAGGGGGGATTCTAAATGAGCAGTTCTTC.

The V gene is TRBV7-9, the J gene TRBJ2-1; 10 bases align to TRBD2. V gave up 4 bases and J gave up 10 bases; unmatched junction bases: 4. Per the germline V gene, CDR1 is SEHNR and CDR2 is FQNEAQ (reference sequence). This CDR3 is 13 amino acids long. In nucleotides, the CDR3 is TGTGCCAGCAGCTCTCGGACTAGCGGCGAGCAGTTCTTC. This encodes CASSSRTSGEQFF. The full variable domain, rest sourced from reference TRBV7-9 and TRBJ2-1, is DTGVSQNPRHKITKRGQNVTFRCDPISEHNRLYWYRQTLGQGPEFLTYFQNEAQLEKSRLLSDRFSAERPKGSFSTLEIQRTEQGDSAMYLCASSSRTSGEQFFGPGTRLTVL.

This clone has just a few counts. V is TRBV9 and J is TRBJ2-7, with TRBD1 matching 7 bases. The trim removed 0 bases at V and 0 bases at J, leaving 3 bases unmatched. The CDR3 has 15 residues. CDR1 is SGDLS, CDR2 YYNGEE, per germline. CDR3 sequence: CASSVGQGPSYEQYF. The CDR3 bases are TGTGCCAGCAGCGTAGGACAGGGTCCCTCCTACGAGCAGTACTTC.

This chain connects TRBV28 to TRBJ2-7; D unclear. V shed 7 bases and J shed 3 bases, with 7 bases lying between them. This CDR3 is built from 11 residues. Germline V gene sequence: CDR1 MDHEN, CDR2 SYDVKM. The CDR3 sequence is CASKGNYEQYF. The CDR3 bases are TGTGCCAGCAAAGGGAACTACGAGCAGTACTTC.

The chain combines TRBV30 with TRBJ1-2, with D possibly being TRBD1 (6 bases). The V end lost 0 bases, the J end lost 4 bases, and 12 bases lay between the germline ends. In germline, CDR1 is GTSNPN, CDR2 SVGIG (reference sequence). The CDR3 sequence is 14 residues long. As DNA, the CDR3 is TGTGCCTGGAGTGTACGGGGGCTTGTCTATGGCTACACCTTC. It specifies CAWSVRGLVYGYTF.

CDR3 amino acids: CASSYIRGLGEQYF. CDR3 bases: TGTGCCAGCAGCTACATCAGGGGGCTTGGCGAGCAGTACTTC. This sequence joins TRBV6-5 and TRBJ2-7; 8 bases match TRBD1. Germline values: CDR1 MNHEY, CDR2 SVGAGI. CDR3 length: 14 residues. Trimming cost V 6 bases and J 6 bases; bases outside gene matches: 10.

Concerning this clone: The same CDR3 also results from other DNA sequences found in this sample. The gene calls are TRBV29-1 and TRBJ2-6; D is perhaps TRBD1 (5 bases). This CDR3 contains 14 residues. Germline CDR1 SQVTM, CDR2 ANQGSEA. Trimming pared 6 bases from V and 0 bases from J, leaving 9 bases between. CDR3: CSVDSPSGANVLTF. In nucleotides, the CDR3 is TGCAGCGTCGACAGCCCCTCTGGGGCCAACGTCCTGACTTTC.

V is TRBV4-3 and J is TRBJ2-1; TRBD2 agrees at 10 bases. The CDR3 covers 15 residues. The V gene end was trimmed by 5 bases and the J gene end by 3 bases; junction bases not matched to a gene: 4. Looked up from germline, CDR1 is LGHNA and CDR2 is YSLEER. The CDR3 nucleotides are TGCGCCAGCAGCTATGGACTAGCGGTCTACAATGAGCAGTTCTTC. This sequence encodes CASSYGLAVYNEQFF.

In its sample, this clone was seen a few times. The CDR3 is CSATTEVTQYF. CDR3 in DNA: TGCAGTGCTACCACGGAGGTTACGCAGTATTTT. V gene TRBV20-1 combines with J gene TRBJ2-3; the D gene is possibly TRBD2 (5 bases). CDR1 and CDR2 from the germline V gene are DFQATT and SNEGSKA (reference sequence). The CDR3 has 11 residues. Trimming stripped 4 bases from V and 8 bases from J, with 10 bases between.

The chain links TRBV18 to TRBJ2-1; the D gene is possibly TRBD1 (5 bases). There are 17 residues in the CDR3. In germline, CDR1 is KGHSH, CDR2 LQKENI. The V and J ends lost 0 bases and 3 bases respectively, with 15 bases between them. CDR3 sequence reads: CASSPPSQDTFYNEQFF. CDR3 nucleotides: TGTGCCAGCTCACCACCAAGCCAGGACACCTTCTACAATGAGCAGTTCTTC. The whole variable domain, remainder taken from reference TRBV18 and TRBJ2-1, is NAGVMQNPRHLVRRRGQEARLRCSPMKGHSHVYWYRQLPEEGLKFMVYLQKENIIDESGMPKERFSAEFPKEGPSILRIQQVVRGDSAAYFCASSPPSQDTFYNEQFFGPGTRLTVL.